This TCR beta chain is from a study of CD8 T cells in Susac syndrome. TCR beta sequencing covered blood CD8+ and CD4+ T cells. Fulfillment of recently defined diagnostic criteria for definite or probable disease was shown by the patients with Susac syndrome. In contrast to the negatively isolated CD8+ and CD4+ T cells, TEMRA cells were FACS-enriched. CDR3 length: 15 residues. CDR1 SGHDT and CDR2 YYEEEE come from the germline V gene. The junction had 11 bases not matched to a gene; V was cut back by 4 bases and J by 7 bases. An input of roughly 0.5 to 1 ug of RNA was subjected to reverse transcription using random hexamers. Across 54 Vbeta and 13 Jbeta, immunoSEQ multiplex PCR amplified TCR beta CDR3. TCRdb analysed the immunoSEQ multiplex PCR reads with MiXCR anew, one entry per CDR3 protein. The table has 130,000 or so distinct CDR3 sequences, 96% seen once.

The origin of this receptor is a human donor with Susac syndrome. The rearrangement joins TRBV5-6 to TRBJ1-2; 9 nucleotides align to TRBD1. The material sequenced was CD4+ T cells from PBMCs. In DNA, the CDR3 is TGTGCCAGCAGCACCCGGGACAGGGACGTCGGTGGCTACACCTTC. It yields the protein CASSTRDRDVGGYTF.